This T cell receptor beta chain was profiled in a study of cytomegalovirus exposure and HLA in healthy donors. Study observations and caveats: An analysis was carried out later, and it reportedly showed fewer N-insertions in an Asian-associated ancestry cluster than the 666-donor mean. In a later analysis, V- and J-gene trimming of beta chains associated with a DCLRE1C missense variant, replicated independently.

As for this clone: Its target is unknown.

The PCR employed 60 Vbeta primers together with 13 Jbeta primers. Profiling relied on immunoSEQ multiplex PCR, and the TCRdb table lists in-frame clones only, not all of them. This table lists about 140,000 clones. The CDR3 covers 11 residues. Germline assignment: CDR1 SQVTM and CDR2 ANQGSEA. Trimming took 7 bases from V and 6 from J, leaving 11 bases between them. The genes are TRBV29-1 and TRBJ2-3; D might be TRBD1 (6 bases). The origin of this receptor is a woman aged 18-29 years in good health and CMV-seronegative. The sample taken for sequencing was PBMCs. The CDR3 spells CSGSRGDTQYF. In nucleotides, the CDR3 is TGCAGCGGGAGTAGGGGGGATACGCAGTATTTT.